This T cell receptor beta chain came from a study of regulatory T cells in long-lasting Graves disease. Details on this clonotype: Just one base apart from a much larger clone, this may be a read error.

The V end lost 5 bases, the J end lost 6 bases, and 14 bases lay between the germline ends. This CDR3 is built from 14 residues. Libraries of TCR beta came from iRepertoire HTBI primers plus Arm-PCR of CDR3 regions. TCRdb re-called the multiplex PCR reads through MiXCR, storing one row per CDR3 protein. The sample includes about 440,000 distinct CDR3 sequences, just under 15% of them seen just once. Time point in this sample: newly diagnosed GD, antithyroid drugs for less than 3 months. After RNA was extracted from PBMCs, the TCR library was made from it. The same data also contributed to another study, on T cells in Graves' hyperthyroidism and ophthalmopathy. That report notes: Most thyroid clonotypes with frequency above 0.001 were detected in blood.

The TCR sequence derives from a young woman with Graves disease. The chain is built from TRBV12-3 or TRBV12-4 and TRBJ2-1; the D gene is possibly TRBD2 (5 bases). The sample was peripheral blood mononuclear cells (PBMCs), taken at new diagnosis, from a patient treated with antithyroid drugs. The CDR3, as DNA: TGTGCCAGCAGTCTCGGACTGGGTCTCAATGAGCAGTTCTTC. This gives the protein CASSLGLGLNEQFF.